This T cell receptor beta chain is from a study of blood T cell repertoires in COVID-19. Germline values: CDR1 MNHEY, CDR2 SMNVEV (reference sequence). CDR3 length: 13 residues. The V gene lost 4 bases and the J gene lost 6 bases, with 12 bases spanning the gap. Libraries were prepared by immunoSEQ multiplex PCR; TCRdb keeps only in-frame clonotypes and omits some of them. The table lists 30,000 to 45,000 clones, around four fifths of them singletons. The sequenced sample was peripheral blood. The TCR comes from a man aged 55 to 69 with acute or convalescent COVID-19. The rearrangement uses TRBV27 and TRBJ1-2, with D perhaps TRBD1 (5 bases). The CDR3 region is CASSYRGGNGYTF. The CDR3 bases are TGTGCCAGCAGTTACCGCGGGGGAAATGGCTACACCTTC.